This passage covers 32 T cell receptor beta chains from one sample sequenced in a study of blood T cell repertoires in COVID-19. Sequencing was performed with immunoSEQ multiplex PCR; in TCRdb, only in-frame clones are kept and a portion is missing. The table records around 170,000 clones, roughly four fifths of them present only once. The sample comprised PBMCs or T cells enriched from blood (not recorded which). The source is a man over 45 who had recovered from COVID-19.

The CDR3, as DNA: TGTGCCAGCAGCAAAGAAGTGGAGGGGGCAAGGGTTCCCTACAATGAGCAGTTCTTC. This translates into CASSKEVEGARVPYNEQFF. V usage is TRBV21-1 and J usage is TRBJ2-1; TRBD1, the table's D call, was not compared with the DNA. TRBV21-1 is a documented pseudogene. This CDR3 is 19 amino acids long.

This chain uses TRBV2 with TRBJ1-4; D remains ambiguous. Germline values: CDR1 SNHLY, CDR2 FYNNEI. This CDR3 is built from 15 residues. V was shortened by 3 bases and J by 10 bases, with 18 bases between the two germline ends. CDR3 sequence reads: CASSEGDTLVGKLFF. CDR3 sequence (DNA): TGTGCCAGCAGTGAGGGAGACACCCTGGTCGGAAAACTGTTTTTT. Full variable domain (rest looked up from reference TRBV2 and TRBJ1-4): EPEVTQTPSHQVTQMGQEVILRCVPISNHLYFYWYRQILGQKVEFLVSFYNNEISEKSEIFDDQFSVERPDGSNFTLKIRSTKLEDSAMYFCASSEGDTLVGKLFFGSGTQLSVL.

A few counts support this clone. V is TRBV10-2 and J is TRBJ1-1; D call uncertain. Trimming removed 5 bases at V and 1 base at J, with 8 bases between. This CDR3 has 13 amino acids. Per germline, CDR1 WSHSY and CDR2 SAAADI. The CDR3 bases are TGCGCCAGCAGTTACAGCAAGAACACTGAAGCTTTCTTT. It yields the protein CASSYSKNTEAFF.

This clone was detected once. Here the CDR3 reads CASSLTLAGTGVSPLHF. The CDR3 DNA follows: TGTGCCAGCAGCTTAACCCTAGCCGGGACAGGGGTATCACCCCTCCACTTT. V gene TRBV11-2 combines with J gene TRBJ1-6; 10 positions match TRBD1. Germline CDR1 reads SGHAT; CDR2 reads FQNNGV. V gave up 2 bases and J gave up 10 bases; unmatched junction bases: 11. CDR3 size: 17 residues.

The chain uses TRBV5-5 and TRBJ2-7; the D is unclear. V lost 0 bases to trimming and J lost 4 bases, with 11 bases between them. Germline V gene lookup returns CDR1 SGHKS and CDR2 YYEKEE (reference sequence). The length of the CDR3 is 14 residues. The CDR3 coding sequence is TGTGCCAGCAGCTTGGATGCAGGAAAGTACGAGCAGTACTTC. Its protein is CASSLDAGKYEQYF.

This chain links TRBV19 with TRBJ1-2; maybe TRBD1 (5 bases). Germline CDR1 and CDR2: LNHDA and SQIVND (reference sequence). V gave up 5 bases and J gave up 7 bases, with 14 bases separating them. The CDR3 is made up of 13 amino acids. The CDR3 region is CASSEEGRVGYTF. The CDR3 DNA reads TGTGCCAGTAGTGAGGAGGGGCGGGTTGGCTACACCTTC.

On this clone: The sample carries other DNA sequences with the same CDR3. This chain uses TRBV5-1 with TRBJ2-5; 9 nucleotides align to TRBD2. The length of the CDR3 is 15 residues. CDR1 SGHRS and CDR2 YFSETQ come from the germline V gene. With 3 bases clipped from V and 3 bases from J, the junction kept 6 bases outside the gene matches. CDR3 loop: CASSSLAGLKETQYF. In DNA, the CDR3 is TGCGCCAGCAGCTCCCTAGCGGGGCTAAAAGAGACCCAGTACTTC.

J is TRBJ2-3 and V is TRBV11-2; 11 positions agree with TRBD2. Germline V CDR1 and CDR2: SGHAT, FQNNGV. The CDR3 is made up of 16 amino acids. V lost 5 bases and J lost 2; bases outside the gene matches: 6. The CDR3 sequence: CASSPLAGGLTDTQYF. The CDR3 DNA reads TGTGCCAGCAGCCCCCTAGCGGGGGGCCTCACAGATACGCAGTATTTT.

This chain connects TRBV4-2 to TRBJ1-3; maybe TRBD1 (6 bases). Germline V gene sequence: CDR1 LGHNA, CDR2 YNFKEQ. V was pared by 4 bases and J by 6 bases, with 13 bases between. This CDR3 is built from 14 residues. In DNA, the CDR3 is TGTGCCAGCAGCCGCCAACAGGGCCCAAACACCATATATTTT. Residues: CASSRQQGPNTIYF.

This chain links TRBV3-1 (or the pseudogene TRBV3-2) with TRBJ2-5, with D maybe TRBD1 (5 bases). The CDR3 has 13 residues. CDR1 is LGHDT, CDR2 YNNKEL, per germline (reference sequence). Trimming shortened V by 1 base and J by 5 bases, and 8 bases separated the two germline ends. The CDR3 protein is CASSQVPGETQYF. The CDR3 DNA follows: TGTGCCAGCAGCCAAGTTCCAGGGGAGACCCAGTACTTC.

There are a few counts of this clone. The chain couples TRBV30 to TRBJ1-4; D is unresolved. Germline V lookup: CDR1 GTSNPN, CDR2 SVGIG (reference sequence). V dropped 2 bases and J dropped 5 bases, with 18 bases sitting between them. CDR3 length: 16 amino acids. The CDR3 nucleotides read TGTGCCTGGAGTCGCCTCGGGAGAAGCGTGAATGAAAAACTGTTTTTT. Translated, it gives CAWSRLGRSVNEKLFF.

This chain uses TRBV9 with TRBJ2-5, with TRBD1 matching over 8 bases. CDR1 is SGDLS and CDR2 is YYNGEE in the germline V gene. The CDR3 contains 15 residues. With 4 bases clipped from V and 2 bases from J, the junction kept 7 bases outside the gene matches. The CDR3 DNA sequence: TGTGCCAGCAGCTCACAGGGACAGGTTCAAGAGACCCAGTACTTC. Amino acids: CASSSQGQVQETQYF.

The chain uses TRBV28 and TRBJ2-1; D might be TRBD1 (7 bases). This CDR3 spans 13 amino acids. The ends were cut back, 6 bases at V and 7 bases at J, with 13 bases in the middle. In germline, CDR1 is MDHEN, CDR2 SYDVKM. The CDR3 region is CASRSQGGNEQFF. The CDR3 region has the DNA TGTGCCAGCAGGTCCCAGGGGGGAAATGAGCAGTTCTTC.

The chain links TRBV3-1 (or the pseudogene TRBV3-2) to TRBJ2-2, with 7 bases identical to TRBD1. J was trimmed by 4 bases and V by 2 bases; bases with no gene match: 4. The CDR3 extends over 15 amino acids. The V gene's germline CDR1 is LGHDT and CDR2 YNNKEL (reference sequence). In DNA, the CDR3 is TGTGCCAGCAGCCAAATAGGGGGCCGCACCGGGGAGCTGTTTTTT. It yields the protein CASSQIGGRTGELFF.

This sequence joins TRBV29-1 and TRBJ2-2, with 9 bases lining up with TRBD1. The germline gives CDR1 SQVTM, CDR2 ANQGSEA. The ends lost 7 bases at V and 3 bases at J; junction bases unmatched: 3. The CDR3 is 13 residues long. The CDR3 protein is CSGRTGDTGELFF. The CDR3 DNA follows: TGCAGCGGTCGGACAGGGGACACCGGGGAGCTGTTTTTT.

The chain has TRBV5-1 and TRBJ2-7, with no clear D. From germline, CDR1 is SGHRS and CDR2 YFSETQ. V dropped 2 bases and J dropped 3 bases, with 12 bases sitting between them. There are 14 residues in the CDR3. Here the CDR3 DNA reads TGCGCCAGCAGCTTCGTTGCCGCCGGCTACGAGCAGTACTTC. It codes for CASSFVAAGYEQYF.

The J gene is TRBJ2-1, the V gene TRBV15; D is possibly TRBD1 (5 bases). Per germline, CDR1 LNHNV and CDR2 YYDKDF (reference sequence). V lost 1 base to trimming and J lost 7 bases, with 11 bases between them. The CDR3 contains 14 residues. The chain's CDR3 is CATSRGSGWNEQFF. The CDR3 nucleotides are TGTGCCACCAGCAGAGGTTCAGGGTGGAATGAGCAGTTCTTC. Full variable domain (remainder filled in from reference TRBV15 and TRBJ2-1): DAMVIQNPRYQVTQFGKPVTLSCSQTLNHNVMYWYQQKSSQAPKLLFHYYDKDFNNEADTPDNFQSRRPNTSFCFLDIRSPGLGDTAMYLCATSRGSGWNEQFFGPGTRLTVL.

J is TRBJ1-2 and V is TRBV7-2; D is uncertain. V was pared by 5 bases and J by 1 base, with 8 bases between. The CDR3 spans 13 residues. CDR1 and CDR2 (germline): SGHTA, FQGNSA. CDR3 residues: CASSEQINYGYTF. The DNA of the CDR3 is TGTGCCAGCAGCGAACAGATTAACTATGGCTACACCTTC.

This CDR3 reads CASSLRSSSYEQYF. In DNA form, the CDR3 reads TGTGCCAGCAGTTTACGGTCCTCCTCCTACGAGCAGTACTTC. The chain is built from TRBV27 and TRBJ2-7; D ambiguous. The CDR3 totals 14 residues. V gave up 2 bases and J gave up 0 bases, with 8 bases separating them. From germline, CDR1 is MNHEY and CDR2 SMNVEV (reference sequence).

Comment on this clone: One end of the junction fails to match germline, which may point to a read error. This chain uses TRBV7-7 with TRBJ2-5; the match to TRBD2 covers 9 bases. CDR1 is SSHAT and CDR2 is FNYEAQ in the germline V gene (reference sequence). The CDR3 sequence is 17 residues long. The CDR3 here is CASSLSGSGGPEETQYF. The CDR3, as DNA: TGTGCTAGCAGCTTGTCTGGCAGCGGGGGGCCTGAAGAGACCCAGTACTTC.

This clone was recorded once. The chain recombines TRBV27 with TRBJ2-6; possible D gene TRBD1, 6 bases. The germline V gene has CDR1 MNHEY and CDR2 SMNVEV (reference sequence). The CDR3 runs to 15 residues. Trimming stripped 3 bases from V and 2 bases from J, with 8 bases between. The CDR3 here is CASSFAGAGANVLTF. The CDR3 bases are TGTGCCAGCAGTTTCGCAGGGGCTGGGGCCAACGTCCTGACTTTC.

The chain is built from TRBV19 and TRBJ1-1, with TRBD1 identical over 8 bases. With 10 bases clipped from V and 1 base from J, the junction kept 14 bases outside the gene matches. CDR1 is LNHDA and CDR2 is SQIVND in the germline V gene (reference sequence). CDR3 length: 16 amino acids. As DNA, the CDR3 is TGTGCCACCCTCCCTACCGGGACAGGCTGGAACACTGAAGCTTTCTTT. Translation: CATLPTGTGWNTEAFF.

The DNA of the CDR3 is TGTGCCAGCAGTTTAGGGGAGGAGAAGACCCAGTACTTC. It specifies CASSLGEEKTQYF. The chain couples TRBV27 to TRBJ2-5; a weak D match, TRBD2 (6 bases). The length of the CDR3 is 13 residues. Germline-derived CDR1 and CDR2 are MNHEY and SMNVEV (reference sequence). Trimming took 2 bases from V and 6 from J, leaving 10 bases between them.

The V call is TRBV12-5, the J call TRBJ1-4, with 8 positions matching TRBD1. CDR3 length: 18 residues. Germline V gene lookup returns CDR1 LGHNT and CDR2 FRNRAP. V lost 0 bases, J lost 7 bases, and 13 bases stayed unmatched. CDR3 DNA sequence: TGTGCTAGTGGTTTGGTCCCTCAGGGGGCGGGGGTGAGTGAAAAACTGTTTTTT. Protein: CASGLVPQGAGVSEKLFF.

The chain uses TRBV19 and TRBJ1-1, with D possibly TRBD1 on 5 matching bases. Germline V gene lookup returns CDR1 LNHDA and CDR2 SQIVND (reference sequence). V was clipped by 5 bases and J by 4 bases, with 8 bases between them. The CDR3 has 12 residues. CDR3 residues: CASSGGFTEAFF. The CDR3 DNA follows: TGTGCCAGTAGTGGGGGGTTCACTGAAGCTTTCTTT.

The table lists this clone with a count of one. The gene calls are TRBV29-1 and TRBJ1-2; TRBD1 aligns across 8 bases. The junction had 2 bases not matched to a gene; V was cut back by 6 bases and J by 2 bases. The CDR3 sequence is 12 residues long. The germline V gene has CDR1 SQVTM and CDR2 ANQGSEA. The CDR3 loop is CSVGDRNYGYTF. For the CDR3, the DNA is TGCAGCGTCGGGGACAGGAACTATGGCTACACCTTC.

The chain recombines TRBV5-1 with TRBJ2-7, with 8 bases lining up with TRBD1. V shed 4 bases and J 0 bases; nucleotides not matched to a gene: 3. Per germline, CDR1 SGHRS and CDR2 YFSETQ. The CDR3 loop spans 14 amino acids. CDR3 sequence reads: CASSRDRSSYEQYF. The CDR3 DNA is TGCGCCAGCAGCCGGGACAGGAGCTCCTACGAGCAGTACTTC.

The sample holds a few counts of this clone. The rearrangement uses TRBV3-1 (or the pseudogene TRBV3-2) and TRBJ1-2; D ambiguous. V lost 3 bases to trimming and J lost 8 bases, with 13 bases between them. There are 13 residues in the CDR3. The germline V gene has CDR1 LGHDT and CDR2 YNNKEL (reference sequence). DNA of the CDR3: TGTGCCAGCAGCCAGAGCCGGGGTACCGGCTACACCTTC. It encodes CASSQSRGTGYTF.

This clone was seen only once. The chain is built from TRBV6-5 and TRBJ1-1; D not certain. The V gene's germline CDR1 is MNHEY and CDR2 SVGAGI. Trimming pared 6 bases from V and 1 base from J, leaving 3 bases between. The CDR3 is 11 residues long. Here the CDR3 reads CASRRNTEAFF. The DNA of the CDR3 is TGTGCCAGCAGGAGGAACACTGAAGCTTTCTTT.

In regard to this clone: This CDR3 is also generated by other DNA sequences in the sample. J is TRBJ2-2 and V is TRBV5-1; tentatively, D is TRBD1 (6 bases). The CDR3 is 15 amino acids. The germline gives CDR1 SGHRS, CDR2 YFSETQ. V lost 4 bases and J 1 base, leaving 11 bases between the germline ends. CDR3 coding DNA: TGCGCCAGCAGCAGCCAGACAGGGAACACCGGGGAGCTGTTTTTT. Translating it yields CASSSQTGNTGELFF.

The rearrangement links TRBV6-1 to TRBJ2-7; 10 nucleotides match TRBD1. The V segment lost 1 base and the J segment 0 bases; nucleotides outside the gene matches: 0. The length of the CDR3 is 15 residues. Germline lookup yields CDR1 MNHNS and CDR2 SASEGT. In DNA, the CDR3 is TGTGCCAGCAGTGAAGGGACAGGGGGCTCCTACGAGCAGTACTTC. This gives the protein CASSEGTGGSYEQYF.

The V gene is TRBV3-1 (or the pseudogene TRBV3-2), the J gene TRBJ1-6; D remains unclear. CDR3 length: 17 amino acids. Germline V gene lookup returns CDR1 LGHDT and CDR2 YNNKEL (reference sequence). Trimming left V 2 bases short and J 6 bases short, with 17 bases between. The CDR3 reads CASSQLPETATNSPLHF. CDR3 DNA sequence: TGTGCCAGCAGCCAACTACCGGAGACGGCTACTAATTCACCCCTCCACTTT.